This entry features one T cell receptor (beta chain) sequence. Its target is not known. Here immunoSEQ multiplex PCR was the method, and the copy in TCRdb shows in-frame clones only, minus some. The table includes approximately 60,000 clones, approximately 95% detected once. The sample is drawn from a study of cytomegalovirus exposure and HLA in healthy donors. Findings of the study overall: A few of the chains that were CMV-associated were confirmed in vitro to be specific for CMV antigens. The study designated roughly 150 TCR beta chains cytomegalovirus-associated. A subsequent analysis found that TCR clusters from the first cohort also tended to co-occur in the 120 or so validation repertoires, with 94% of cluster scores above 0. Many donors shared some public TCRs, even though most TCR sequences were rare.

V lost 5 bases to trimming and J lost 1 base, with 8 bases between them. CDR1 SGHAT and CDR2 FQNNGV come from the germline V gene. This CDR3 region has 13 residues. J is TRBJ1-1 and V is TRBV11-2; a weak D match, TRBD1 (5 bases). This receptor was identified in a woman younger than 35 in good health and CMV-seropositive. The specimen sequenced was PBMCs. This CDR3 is CASSSQGNTEAFF. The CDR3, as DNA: TGTGCCAGCAGCAGCCAGGGGAACACTGAAGCTTTCTTT.